This TCR beta chain was captured by sequencing in a study of beta chain features in type 1 diabetes. Every sorted population was more than 98% pure. What was sequenced were expressed TCRB transcripts, since all of the isolated RNA had been reverse transcribed. Sequencing was performed with immunoSEQ multiplex PCR; in TCRdb, only in-frame clones are kept and a portion is missing. The sample has some 500,000 clones, over 9.5% seen once. The clonotype comes from a woman in her late teens or twenties in good health. The sample comprised naive CD4+ T cells from blood.

The CDR3 loop is CASSRGGGGYEQYF. The CDR3 DNA is TGTGCCAGCAGCCGAGGAGGGGGCGGATACGAGCAGTACTTC. The gene calls are TRBV4-2 and TRBJ2-7, with a tentative D call TRBD1 (7 bases). Germline V gene lookup returns CDR1 LGHNA and CDR2 YNFKEQ. V was pared by 4 bases and J by 4 bases, with 14 bases between. The CDR3 consists of 14 residues.